The 30 T cell receptor beta chains listed next were all sequenced from one sample in a study of OX40 agonist ivuxolimab in advanced cancers. Assay used: immunoSEQ multiplex PCR; TCRdb lists only in-frame clones, some missing. The data show over 150,000 clones, 90% to 95% seen once. The sample was CD4+ or CD8+ T cells sorted from blood, taken in a trial of the OX40 agonist ivuxolimab. Receptors were obtained from an adult with an advanced solid tumor such as melanoma, head and neck, liver or kidney cancer.

This chain connects TRBV5-1 to TRBJ1-2; D possibly corresponds to TRBD1 (5 bases). The CDR3 has 14 amino acids. Germline V gene sequence: CDR1 SGHRS, CDR2 YFSETQ. Trimming cost V 4 bases and J 4 bases, with 14 bases left between them. CDR3 sequence: CASSPQGEGYGYTF. The CDR3 DNA reads as TGCGCCAGCAGCCCCCAGGGCGAGGGCTATGGCTACACCTTC.

The chain uses TRBV19 and TRBJ1-4; D is unresolved. The CDR3 spans 12 residues. Germline lookup yields CDR1 LNHDA and CDR2 SQIVND (reference sequence). V was trimmed by 3 bases and J by 8 bases, leaving 7 bases between them. In nucleotides, the CDR3 is TGTGCCAGTAGTATGGGATCGGAAAAACTGTTTTTT. Translation gives CASSMGSEKLFF.

The chain employs TRBV6-1 and TRBJ1-2; 8 bases align to TRBD1. CDR1 and CDR2 (germline): MNHNS, SASEGT. The CDR3 is made up of 16 amino acids. The V segment lost 1 base and the J segment 2 bases; nucleotides outside the gene matches: 6. CDR3 in amino acids: CASSEVGTGGNYGYTF. The CDR3 bases are TGTGCCAGCAGTGAAGTGGGCACAGGGGGAAACTATGGCTACACCTTC.

The V gene is TRBV2, the J gene TRBJ1-4, with D possibly matching TRBD1 (5 bases). The germline V gene encodes CDR1 SNHLY and CDR2 FYNNEI. This CDR3 contains 15 residues. The V end was cut by 2 bases, the J end by 4 bases, with 11 bases between. The CDR3 DNA reads TGTGCCAGCAGTGAACGTCGGGGGGGTAATGAAAAACTGTTTTTT. Its protein product is CASSERRGGNEKLFF.

The chain employs TRBV6-6 and TRBJ1-1; TRBD1 aligns across 7 bases. Trimming took 3 bases from V and 3 from J; bases not matched to a gene: 4. The CDR3 consists of 14 residues. Germline values: CDR1 MNHNY, CDR2 SVGAGI (reference sequence). The CDR3 sequence: CASSYRGRDTEAFF. The CDR3 bases are TGTGCCAGCAGTTATAGGGGGCGGGACACTGAAGCTTTCTTT.

This clone has just one count. The chain is built from TRBV28 and TRBJ1-5; TRBD1 matches at 7 bases. The CDR3 length is 18 residues. Germline assignment: CDR1 MDHEN and CDR2 SYDVKM. V dropped 2 bases and J dropped 0; count of bases not matched to a gene: 10. This chain's CDR3 is CASSLGWLGQNSNQPQHF. Here the CDR3 DNA reads TGTGCCAGCAGTTTAGGTTGGTTGGGACAGAATAGCAATCAGCCCCAGCATTTT. Drawing the rest from reference TRBV28 and TRBJ1-5, the complete variable domain is DVKVTQSSRYLVKRTGEKVFLECVQDMDHENMFWYRQDPGLGLRLIYFSYDVKMKEKGDIPEGYSVSREKKERFSLILESASTNQTSMYLCASSLGWLGQNSNQPQHFGDGTRLSIL.

This sequence joins TRBV11-2 and TRBJ2-2, with D uncertain. V was trimmed by 3 bases and J by 7 bases, leaving 18 bases between them. This CDR3 has 16 amino acids. Germline-derived CDR1 and CDR2 are SGHAT and FQNNGV. The CDR3 here is CASSFKSSGPDGELFF. CDR3 sequence (DNA): TGTGCCAGCAGCTTTAAGTCCAGTGGGCCGGACGGGGAGCTGTTTTTT.

Written as DNA, the CDR3 is TGTGCCAGCAGCCCCGGACAGGGGGCAGACGAGCAGTACTTC. It is translated as CASSPGQGADEQYF. J is TRBJ2-7 and V is TRBV7-9; 11 nucleotides match TRBD1. The germline CDR1 and CDR2 sequences are SEHNR and FQNEAQ (reference sequence). The CDR3 spans 14 residues. Losses at the gene ends were 5 bases for V and 5 bases for J; bases not matched to a gene: 5.

This clone was seen a handful of times. The V call is TRBV7-2, the J call TRBJ1-5; D remains unclear. Trimming removed 0 bases at V and 7 bases at J, with 10 bases between. Per germline, CDR1 SGHTA and CDR2 FQGNSA. This CDR3 is built from 14 residues. CDR3 residues: CASSLASGKQPQHF. The CDR3 DNA reads TGTGCCAGCAGCTTAGCTTCGGGTAAGCAGCCCCAGCATTTT.

The CDR3 loop is CASSPWGAGGSGNQPQHF. CDR3 DNA: TGTGCCAGCAGTCCGTGGGGGGCAGGGGGTAGCGGCAATCAGCCCCAGCATTTT. The chain joins TRBV27 to TRBJ1-5; 7 positions agree with TRBD1. Germline V gene sequence: CDR1 MNHEY, CDR2 SMNVEV (reference sequence). J lost 2 bases, V lost 5 bases, and 15 bases had no gene match. CDR3 length equals 18 residues.

The chain links TRBV5-1 to TRBJ2-1; 11 nucleotides align to TRBD2. CDR1 and CDR2 (germline): SGHRS, YFSETQ. The CDR3 length is 20 residues. The V segment lost 5 bases and the J segment 0 bases; nucleotides outside the gene matches: 16. The CDR3 DNA sequence: TGCGCCAGCAGGCCAACAACTAATAGCGGGAGGGGACGCTCCTACAATGAGCAGTTCTTC. It codes for CASRPTTNSGRGRSYNEQFF.

This chain connects TRBV2 to TRBJ2-5; TRBD2 might be the D (5 bases). CDR3 length: 13 amino acids. Germline CDR1 is SNHLY and CDR2 is FYNNEI. Trimming stripped 6 bases from V and 4 bases from J, with 12 bases between. The CDR3, as DNA: TGTGCCAGCAGCGTCGGGCTAGCAGAGACCCAGTACTTC. The encoded protein is CASSVGLAETQYF.

V and J are TRBV9 and TRBJ1-4; D not resolved. V was clipped by 3 bases and J by 0 bases, with 6 bases between them. Germline V gene data show CDR1 as SGDLS and CDR2 as YYNGEE. This CDR3 contains 14 residues. The CDR3 sequence is CASSAPATNEKLFF. The DNA of the CDR3 is TGTGCCAGCAGCGCGCCCGCAACTAATGAAAAACTGTTTTTT.

V gene TRBV18 combines with J gene TRBJ2-7; D unclear. V lost 1 base to trimming and J lost 7 bases, with 8 bases between them. Germline CDR1 and CDR2: KGHSH and LQKENI. The CDR3 is made up of 12 amino acids. The CDR3 DNA reads TGTGCCAGCTCACCACGGGTGGGTGAGCAGTACTTC. It yields the protein CASSPRVGEQYF.

Regarding this clone: The junction shows a germline mismatch at one end, possibly a read error. The chain carries TRBV11-2 and TRBJ2-1; 7 nucleotides match TRBD2. CDR1 is SGHAT and CDR2 is FQNNGV in the germline V gene. This CDR3 has 14 residues. CDR3 in DNA: TGTGCCAGCAGCCTAGATGGAGCGGGGAATGAGCAGTTCTTC. Its translation is CASSLDGAGNEQFF.

This sequence joins TRBV11-2 and TRBJ2-7; D remains ambiguous. CDR1 and CDR2 (germline): SGHAT, FQNNGV. CDR3 length: 13 residues. The ends were cut back, 4 bases at V and 2 bases at J, with 9 bases in the middle. Written as DNA, the CDR3 is TGTGCCAGCAGCTCCGACCGTACCTACGAGCAGTACTTC. Its protein is CASSSDRTYEQYF. Drawing the rest from reference TRBV11-2 and TRBJ2-7, the complete variable domain is EAGVAQSPRYKIIEKRQSVAFWCNPISGHATLYWYQQILGQGPKLLIQFQNNGVVDDSQLPKDRFSAERLKGVDSTLKIQPAKLEDSAVYLCASSSDRTYEQYFGPGTRLTVT.

CDR3 in amino acids: CASSPTGEETQYF. CDR3 in DNA: TGCGCCAGCAGCCCGACAGGGGAAGAGACCCAGTACTTC. This chain uses TRBV5-1 with TRBJ2-5, with 8 bases identical to TRBD1. Germline trimming cut 4 bases from V and 3 bases from J; bases unmatched to any gene: 2. Germline values: CDR1 SGHRS, CDR2 YFSETQ. The CDR3 is 13 amino acids.

Only one count was recorded for this clone. This chain connects TRBV5-4 to TRBJ1-1; 9 bases are a match to TRBD1. V was clipped by 4 bases and J by 1 base; unmatched bases: 8. This CDR3 is built from 16 residues. In germline, CDR1 is SGHNT, CDR2 YYREEE (reference sequence). CDR3 nucleotides: TGTGCCAGCAGCCGACCCACAGGGGGCCGGAACACTGAAGCTTTCTTT. Translation: CASSRPTGGRNTEAFF.

The chain recombines TRBV5-8 with TRBJ2-5, with D hard to call. The CDR3 length is 12 residues. V lost 4 bases, J lost 5 bases, and 9 bases lay in between. Germline values: CDR1 SGHTS, CDR2 YDEGEE. CDR3 residues: CASSPVRETQYF. Written as DNA, the CDR3 is TGTGCCAGCAGCCCCGTTCGGGAGACCCAGTACTTC.

V is TRBV6-5 and J is TRBJ2-3; D is undetermined. Germline loops: CDR1 MNHEY, CDR2 SVGAGI. The V end lost 0 bases, the J end lost 4 bases, and 8 bases lay between the germline ends. The CDR3 has 14 amino acids. The CDR3 sequence is CASSYSVDPDTQYF. The CDR3 nucleotides read TGTGCCAGCAGTTACTCTGTAGACCCAGATACGCAGTATTTT.

V is TRBV5-5 and J is TRBJ1-1; D uncertain. This CDR3 has 13 amino acids. Trimming shortened V by 4 bases and J by 6 bases, and 13 bases separated the two germline ends. From germline, CDR1 is SGHKS and CDR2 YYEKEE (reference sequence). CDR3 sequence (DNA): TGTGCCAGCAGCCAGAGGAGTGTCGCTGAAGCTTTCTTT. It specifies CASSQRSVAEAFF.

The chain combines TRBV9 with TRBJ2-7; TRBD1 matches 9 bases. This CDR3 is 15 amino acids long. Looked up from germline, CDR1 is SGDLS and CDR2 is YYNGEE. Trimming took 4 bases from V and 4 from J; bases not matched to a gene: 9. CDR3 nucleotides: TGTGCCAGCAGCAAACAGGGGGCGCTTTCTTACGAGCAGTACTTC. It specifies CASSKQGALSYEQYF. Full variable domain (remainder filled in from reference TRBV9 and TRBJ2-7): DSGVTQTPKHLITATGQRVTLRCSPRSGDLSVYWYQQSLDQGLQFLIQYYNGEERAKGNILERFSAQQFPDLHSELNLSSLELGDSALYFCASSKQGALSYEQYFGPGTRLTVT.

The chain combines TRBV14 with TRBJ2-1; 9 bases agree with TRBD1. The junction had 3 bases not matched to a gene; V was cut back by 0 bases and J by 0 bases. The CDR3 sequence is 17 residues long. Looked up from germline, CDR1 is SGHDN and CDR2 is FVKESK. This CDR3 reads CASSQDKTGGSYNEQFF. CDR3 DNA: TGTGCCAGCAGCCAAGATAAGACAGGGGGCTCCTACAATGAGCAGTTCTTC.

V and J are TRBV6-1 and TRBJ1-1; 7 bases match TRBD1. V lost 6 bases and J lost 7; bases outside the gene matches: 5. CDR1 and CDR2 from the germline V gene are MNHNS and SASEGT. This CDR3 contains 12 residues. In DNA form, the CDR3 reads TGTGCCAGCAGCACCACAGGGGATGAAGCTTTCTTT. It yields the protein CASSTTGDEAFF.

Turning to this clone: Other DNA sequences in this sample translate to the same CDR3. The J gene is TRBJ2-7, the V gene TRBV18; D ambiguous. Germline assignment: CDR1 KGHSH and CDR2 LQKENI. Trimming stripped 0 bases from V and 0 bases from J, with 3 bases between. There are 13 residues in the CDR3. CDR3: CASSPPSSYEQYF. CDR3 in DNA: TGTGCCAGCTCACCACCGAGCTCCTACGAGCAGTACTTC.

The chain links TRBV28 to TRBJ2-1; D tentatively reads TRBD1 or TRBD2 (6 bases each). Trimming cost V 9 bases and J 8 bases, with 20 bases left between them. Germline V gene sequence: CDR1 MDHEN, CDR2 SYDVKM. The CDR3 sequence is 14 residues long. CDR3 sequence: CASGGQAPRDEQFF. The CDR3, as DNA: TGTGCCAGTGGGGGGCAGGCCCCCCGGGATGAGCAGTTCTTC.

The chain recombines TRBV9 with TRBJ1-5; a possible D gene is TRBD1 (6 bases). The V gene's germline CDR1 is SGDLS and CDR2 YYNGEE. Trimming took 5 bases from V and 6 from J, leaving 12 bases between them. The CDR3 has 13 amino acids. The CDR3, as DNA: TGTGCCAGCAGTGCACAGGGAACTCAGCCCCAGCATTTT. Residues: CASSAQGTQPQHF.

The sample holds a few counts of this clone. The chain has TRBV19 and TRBJ1-3; D not certain. Germline V gives CDR1 LNHDA, CDR2 SQIVND (reference sequence). V lost 3 bases, J lost 0 bases, and 6 bases lay in between. The CDR3 spans 14 residues. The DNA for the CDR3 is TGTGCCAGTAGTATCCTGGTCTCTGGAAACACCATATATTTT. Its translation: CASSILVSGNTIYF.

This chain connects TRBV28 to TRBJ2-7; tentatively, D is TRBD2 (6 bases). This CDR3 has 13 residues. Trimming stripped 6 bases from V and 2 bases from J, with 11 bases between. Germline V gene sequence: CDR1 MDHEN, CDR2 SYDVKM. This CDR3 reads CASRTDYAYEQYF. CDR3 in DNA: TGTGCCAGCAGGACGGACTACGCCTACGAGCAGTACTTC.

This chain joins TRBV5-6 and TRBJ2-3; D perhaps matches TRBD2 (5 bases). Germline V gene data show CDR1 as SGHDT and CDR2 as YYEEEE. Trimming pared 2 bases from V and 1 base from J, leaving 11 bases between. The CDR3 runs to 15 residues. CDR3 DNA sequence: TGTGCCAGCAGCTTTCGGGGAACAGGCACAGATACGCAGTATTTT. This gives the protein CASSFRGTGTDTQYF.